This T cell receptor (beta chain) comes out of a study of shared clonotypes between healthy human individuals. Study outcomes and limitations: Researchers sampled blood only, noting tissue repertoires likely differ. An anticipated effect of sequencing depth on clonotype sharing among donors was recognized.

Per the germline V gene, CDR1 is MDHEN and CDR2 is SYDVKM. The CDR3 extends over 11 amino acids. This clone was recorded a few times. The antigen remains unidentified. Sequencing was performed on unsorted PBMC DNA using ten immunoSEQ deep assay plates. The protocol was immunoSEQ multiplex PCR, while the TCRdb copy is restricted to in-frame clones and leaves out a portion. The data contain about 500,000 clones, roughly three quarters of them singletons. This TCR was recovered from a woman between 35 and 50 years old in good health. Some clones in this sample may be carry-over from other donors' samples. The chain recombines TRBV28 with TRBJ2-1; TRBD1 aligns across 7 bases. What was sequenced was PBMCs. The chain's CDR3 is CGGQRNNEQFF. Written as DNA, the CDR3 is TGTGGGGGACAGAGAAACAATGAGCAGTTCTTC. Combining the CDR3 with reference TRBV28 and TRBJ2-1 gives the whole variable domain DVKVTQSSRYLVKRTGEKVFLECVQDMDHENMFWYRQDPGLGLRLIYFSYDVKMKEKGDIPEGYSVSREKKERFSLILESASTNQTSMYLCGGQRNNEQFFGPGTRLTVL.